Sequencing of this T cell receptor (beta chain) was carried out in a study of shared clonotypes between healthy human individuals. Study information: Researchers assigned three CD4 naive, three CD4 memory, two CD8 naive and one CD8 memory plate to each donor.

V lost 4 bases, J lost 0 bases, and 13 bases lay in between. CDR3 size: 16 residues. The V gene's germline CDR1 is MGHRA and CDR2 YSYEKL. The data were produced by immunoSEQ multiplex PCR, yet TCRdb's version contains in-frame clones alone and is incomplete. The data show about 820,000 clones, more than 85% seen once. Terminally differentiated effector memory CD45RA+ cells were excluded from the naive CD8 cells, which were CD45RO-negative and positively selected for CCR7. The source material was naive CD8+ T cells sorted from blood. This receptor was obtained from a man aged 25 to 40 in good health. The gene calls are TRBV4-1 and TRBJ1-3, with unresolved D. In DNA form, the CDR3 reads TGCGCCAGCAGCCCAATTGTTTCCCTCTCTGGAAACACCATATATTTT. It is translated as CASSPIVSLSGNTIYF.